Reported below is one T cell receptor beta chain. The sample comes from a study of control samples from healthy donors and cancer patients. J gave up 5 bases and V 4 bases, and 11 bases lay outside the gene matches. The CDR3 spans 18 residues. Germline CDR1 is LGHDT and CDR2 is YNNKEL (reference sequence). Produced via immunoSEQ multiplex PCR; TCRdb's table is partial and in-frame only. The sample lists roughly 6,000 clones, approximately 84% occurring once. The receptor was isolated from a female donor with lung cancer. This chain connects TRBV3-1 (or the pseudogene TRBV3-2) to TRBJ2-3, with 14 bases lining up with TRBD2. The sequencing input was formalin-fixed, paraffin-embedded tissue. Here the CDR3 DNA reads TGTGCCAGCAGCCTAGGGACTAGCGGGAGCTTTAGGAAAGATACGCAGTATTTT. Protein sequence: CASSLGTSGSFRKDTQYF.